Below, 28 T cell receptor beta chains from the same sample are listed, as sequenced in a study of blood T cell repertoires in COVID-19. Assay: immunoSEQ multiplex PCR; the TCRdb copy retains only in-frame clones and omits some. Counted here are fewer than 60,000 clones, about four fifths occurring once; the ten biggest clones make up roughly 27%. The source material was peripheral blood. These receptors were collected from a human donor in a cohort sampled during active COVID-19.

The genes are TRBV5-1 and TRBJ1-4, with D tentatively TRBD1 (5 bases). V was cut by 5 bases and J by 3 bases, with 17 bases left in between. Germline assignment: CDR1 SGHRS and CDR2 YFSETQ. This CDR3 has 16 residues. The CDR3 is CASSEGEGEANEKLFF. CDR3 nucleotide sequence: TGCGCCAGCAGTGAAGGGGAAGGAGAGGCTAATGAAAAACTGTTTTTT.

This clone was detected a few times. The chain uses TRBV10-3 and TRBJ1-6; perhaps TRBD1 as D (6 bases). The CDR3 sequence is 13 residues long. Germline CDR1 is ENHRY and CDR2 is SYGVKD. V lost 5 bases to trimming and J lost 7 bases, with 9 bases between them. The CDR3 bases are TGTGCCATCAGTACAGGGCCCAATTCACCCCTCCACTTT. This encodes CAISTGPNSPLHF.

V usage is TRBV5-1 and J usage is TRBJ2-1; 8 positions agree with TRBD1. The CDR3 is 17 residues long. The V gene end was trimmed by 4 bases and the J gene end by 5 bases; junction bases not matched to a gene: 14. CDR1 and CDR2 (germline): SGHRS, YFSETQ. The DNA for the CDR3 is TGCGCCAGCAGCCGGACAGGGCAGCCAAATAATGACAATGAGCAGTTCTTC. Translation gives CASSRTGQPNNDNEQFF. Full variable domain (remainder filled in from reference TRBV5-1 and TRBJ2-1): KAGVTQTPRYLIKTRGQQVTLSCSPISGHRSVSWYQQTPGQGLQFLFEYFSETQRNKGNFPGRFSGRQFSNSRSEMNVSTLELGDSALYLCASSRTGQPNNDNEQFFGPGTRLTVL.

The genes are TRBV27 and TRBJ2-7; 7 bases are a match to TRBD1. CDR3 length: 14 residues. The V gene's germline CDR1 is MNHEY and CDR2 SMNVEV (reference sequence). Losses at the gene ends were 5 bases for V and 5 bases for J; bases not matched to a gene: 9. The DNA for the CDR3 is TGTGCCAGCAGTCGAGACAGGGTTGGAAACGAGCAGTACTTC. Amino acids: CASSRDRVGNEQYF.

In its sample, this clone was seen a few times. The chain's CDR3 is CASSQRASGQGTYDTEAFF. The CDR3 nucleotides read TGTGCCAGCAGCCAAAGAGCGTCCGGACAGGGGACGTATGACACTGAAGCTTTCTTT. This rearrangement joins TRBV3-1 (or the pseudogene TRBV3-2) to TRBJ1-1, with 9 bases matching TRBD1. The trim removed 2 bases at V and 3 bases at J, leaving 16 bases unmatched. Germline loops: CDR1 LGHDT, CDR2 YNNKEL (reference sequence). The CDR3 is 19 amino acids.

The rearrangement links TRBV18 to TRBJ2-5; perhaps TRBD1 as D (5 bases). Germline V gene sequence: CDR1 KGHSH, CDR2 LQKENI. V shed 6 bases and J shed 5 bases, with 13 bases lying between them. The CDR3 extends over 13 amino acids. CDR3 residues: CASSRGAGETQYF. The CDR3 bases are TGTGCCAGCTCCCGTGGGGCTGGGGAGACCCAGTACTTC.

Points on this clone: Other DNA sequences in this sample translate to the same CDR3. The chain couples TRBV7-8 to TRBJ1-5; no firm D call. V was clipped by 3 bases and J by 2 bases, with 8 bases between them. The CDR3 has 14 amino acids. From germline, CDR1 is SGHVS and CDR2 FQNEAQ. CDR3 coding DNA: TGTGCCAGCAGCTTGGCGGGTGGCAATCAGCCCCAGCATTTT. Encoded protein: CASSLAGGNQPQHF.

This chain connects TRBV5-4 to TRBJ2-2, with D possibly matching TRBD1 (6 bases). The CDR3 is made up of 14 amino acids. V was pared by 4 bases and J by 6 bases, with 13 bases between. CDR1 SGHNT and CDR2 YYREEE come from the germline V gene (reference sequence). The CDR3 DNA is TGTGCCAGCAGCATACAGGGTTCGTCCGGGGAGCTGTTTTTT. Its translation is CASSIQGSSGELFF.

CDR3 sequence reads: CASSRGQDNEQFF. The CDR3 DNA is TGTGCCAGTAGTAGGGGACAGGACAATGAGCAGTTCTTC. The chain joins TRBV19 to TRBJ2-1; 8 positions match TRBD1. CDR1 and CDR2 from the germline V gene are LNHDA and SQIVND (reference sequence). V dropped 4 bases and J dropped 5; count of bases not matched to a gene: 1. The CDR3 loop spans 13 amino acids.

The V gene is TRBV6-5, the J gene TRBJ2-7, with 8 bases lining up with TRBD2. With V trimmed by 10 bases and J by 3 bases, 5 bases remained unmatched. CDR3 length equals 12 residues. Germline CDR1 is MNHEY and CDR2 is SVGAGI. CDR3: CATQRGSYEQYF. The CDR3 region has the DNA TGTGCCACCCAGCGGGGGAGCTACGAGCAGTACTTC.

This clone was detected once. J is TRBJ1-1 and V is TRBV27; tentatively, D is TRBD1 (6 bases). The CDR3 is 15 amino acids. V was trimmed by 4 bases and J by 6 bases, leaving 18 bases between them. Germline values: CDR1 MNHEY, CDR2 SMNVEV (reference sequence). The CDR3 nucleotides read TGTGCCAGCAGTTCGGCCCCGATACAGGGAGCTGAAGCTTTCTTT. This gives the protein CASSSAPIQGAEAFF.

The V call is TRBV28, the J call TRBJ1-5, with D hard to call. V was shortened by 7 bases and J by 7 bases, with 26 bases between the two germline ends. CDR1 and CDR2 (germline): MDHEN, SYDVKM. The CDR3 extends over 17 amino acids. The CDR3 loop is CASTEPHNPRVGQPQHF. The CDR3 DNA sequence: TGTGCCAGCACCGAACCCCACAATCCCCGGGTAGGACAGCCCCAGCATTTT.

The rearrangement joins TRBV3-1 (or the pseudogene TRBV3-2) to TRBJ2-3; TRBD2 matches 12 bases. Per the germline V gene, CDR1 is LGHDT and CDR2 is YNNKEL (reference sequence). The CDR3 is 17 amino acids. The junction had 7 bases not matched to a gene; V was cut back by 5 bases and J by 1 base. The CDR3 nucleotides read TGTGCCAGCAGCTTTTCCAGACTAGCGGGAGGCACAGATACGCAGTATTTT. Encoded protein: CASSFSRLAGGTDTQYF.

This clone has just one count. The chain carries TRBV18 and TRBJ1-1; D gene unclear. V lost 1 base and J lost 1, with 7 bases in between. The CDR3 spans 14 residues. CDR1 and CDR2 from the germline V gene are KGHSH and LQKENI. CDR3 DNA: TGTGCCAGCTCACCACAATCAGGGAACACTGAAGCTTTCTTT. Protein sequence: CASSPQSGNTEAFF.

In this sample, this clone turned up a few times. The chain recombines TRBV4-1 with TRBJ2-7, with 8 bases aligning to TRBD2. The CDR3 sequence is 17 residues long. From germline, CDR1 is MGHRA and CDR2 YSYEKL. V trimming: 10 bases; J trimming: 2 bases; junction bases outside the gene matches: 19. The CDR3 nucleotides read TGCGCCACCTCGGGAGGGCCGACGGTACGGTCCACCTACGAGCAGTACTTC. Translated: CATSGGPTVRSTYEQYF.

This rearrangement joins TRBV18 to TRBJ1-1; D not certain. There are 13 residues in the CDR3. V was clipped by 4 bases and J by 1 base, with 7 bases between them. Germline V gives CDR1 KGHSH, CDR2 LQKENI. CDR3 in amino acids: CASSQAPNTEAFF. CDR3 DNA: TGTGCCAGCTCACAAGCACCGAACACTGAAGCTTTCTTT.

The chain has TRBV6-6 and TRBJ1-5, with D unresolved. This CDR3 is built from 14 residues. The V end was cut by 6 bases, the J end by 2 bases, with 11 bases between. Germline values: CDR1 MNHNY, CDR2 SVGAGI (reference sequence). The CDR3 nucleotides read TGTGCCAGCAGATCCGTGCGGGGCAATCAGCCCCAGCATTTT. Translated: CASRSVRGNQPQHF.

Only a few counts were recorded for this clone. The chain has TRBV11-3 and TRBJ1-3; D gene uncertain. With 3 bases removed from V and 1 base from J, the gap between germline ends came to 13 bases. Germline V gene data show CDR1 as SGHNT and CDR2 as YENEEA. The CDR3 extends over 16 amino acids. The CDR3: CASSLRPEASGNTIYF. CDR3 DNA sequence: TGTGCCAGCAGCTTGAGGCCAGAAGCTTCTGGAAACACCATATATTTT.

The chain uses TRBV20-1 and TRBJ2-3; 11 bases are a match to TRBD1. V shed 3 bases and J 3 bases; nucleotides not matched to a gene: 5. The CDR3 totals 15 residues. The germline V gene has CDR1 DFQATT and CDR2 SNEGSKA (reference sequence). Written as DNA, the CDR3 is TGCAGTGCTAGTCGGACAGGGGGCAAGACAGATACGCAGTATTTT. Protein sequence: CSASRTGGKTDTQYF.

The chain has TRBV29-1 and TRBJ2-7; unclear D gene. This CDR3 comprises 10 residues. V was cut by 6 bases and J by 4 bases, with 7 bases left in between. Per germline, CDR1 SQVTM and CDR2 ANQGSEA. CDR3 nucleotide sequence: TGCAGCGTCGTCGAGTACGAGCAGTACTTC. It codes for CSVVEYEQYF.

V gene TRBV6-6 combines with J gene TRBJ2-2; 9 bases are a match to TRBD1. CDR1 MNHNY and CDR2 SVGAGI come from the germline V gene (reference sequence). V shed 6 bases and J 5 bases; nucleotides not matched to a gene: 7. The CDR3 is 15 residues long. As DNA, the CDR3 is TGTGCCAGCAGCACCGGGACAGGGCGGACCGGGGAGCTGTTTTTT. Its protein product is CASSTGTGRTGELFF.

The chain couples TRBV7-2 to TRBJ2-1; 7 nucleotides align to TRBD1. J gave up 9 bases and V 1 base, and 6 bases lay outside the gene matches. CDR3 length equals 14 residues. CDR1 SGHTA and CDR2 FQGNSA come from the germline V gene. Written as DNA, the CDR3 is TGTGCCAGCAGCTTAGGACGGCGACAGGGTGAGCAGTTCTTC. It encodes CASSLGRRQGEQFF.

The J gene is TRBJ1-3, the V gene TRBV9, with 7 bases matching TRBD1. Germline V gives CDR1 SGDLS, CDR2 YYNGEE. V trimming: 4 bases; J trimming: 4 bases; junction bases outside the gene matches: 8. The CDR3 extends over 15 amino acids. The CDR3 sequence is CASSPHPGQGNTIYF. CDR3 bases: TGTGCCAGCAGCCCCCACCCGGGACAGGGAAACACCATATATTTT.

The chain joins TRBV18 to TRBJ1-1; D remains unclear. Germline values: CDR1 KGHSH, CDR2 LQKENI. This CDR3 has 11 amino acids. V was shortened by 6 bases and J by 7 bases, with 9 bases between the two germline ends. The CDR3 DNA sequence: TGTGCCAGCTCTCCGGAGGGTGAAGCTTTCTTT. Amino acids: CASSPEGEAFF.

The chain links TRBV9 to TRBJ1-6; 7 positions match TRBD1. CDR1 and CDR2 from the germline V gene are SGDLS and YYNGEE. Unmatched junction bases numbered 7, after V lost 3 bases and J lost 4 bases. This CDR3 has 16 residues. In nucleotides, the CDR3 is TGTGCCAGCAGCGACGGACAGGTGAAATATAATTCACCCCTCCACTTT. Translated, it gives CASSDGQVKYNSPLHF.

This clone was counted a few times. CDR3 in DNA: TGTGCCAGCAGGCTAGCTCTAGCGGGTCGGTACAATGAGCAGTTCTTC. As protein: CASRLALAGRYNEQFF. The rearrangement uses TRBV27 and TRBJ2-1; TRBD2 aligns across 8 bases. The CDR3 totals 16 residues. The V gene end was trimmed by 6 bases and the J gene end by 4 bases; junction bases not matched to a gene: 11. Germline V lookup: CDR1 MNHEY, CDR2 SMNVEV (reference sequence).

This clone turned up a few times. The chain is built from TRBV7-6 and TRBJ2-2; no definite D call. Trimming removed 5 bases at V and 0 bases at J, with 10 bases between. The CDR3 loop spans 15 amino acids. CDR1 SGHVS and CDR2 FNYEAQ come from the germline V gene. The CDR3 DNA reads TGTGCCAGCAGCCCCCGCGCGGCGAACACCGGGGAGCTGTTTTTT. Encoded protein: CASSPRAANTGELFF.

This chain links TRBV6-2 or TRBV6-3 with TRBJ1-3; no reliable D call. The CDR3 is made up of 15 amino acids. V lost 4 bases, J lost 0 bases, and 10 bases lay in between. Germline V lookup: CDR1 MNHEY, CDR2 SVGEGT. The DNA for the CDR3 is TGTGCCAGCAGTTTCGGGTCTAACTCTGGAAACACCATATATTTT. Amino acids: CASSFGSNSGNTIYF.